Below, 27 T cell receptor beta chains from the same sample are listed, as sequenced in a study of identical twins. TCRdb redid the calling of the 5' RACE reads with MiXCR, one entry per CDR3 protein. Counted here are 690,000 or so distinct CDR3 sequences, around 8.6% occurring once; the ten biggest clones make up 0.8% to 1%. These data were also reused for a study on yellow fever vaccine responses in identical twins.

The sample comprised PBMCs. The receptors were sampled from a woman under 30 in good health.

Many counts were recorded for this clonotype. V gene TRBV29-1 combines with J gene TRBJ2-5; the D gene is possibly TRBD1 (6 bases). Trimming removed 0 bases at V and 4 bases at J, with 12 bases between. This CDR3 contains 14 residues. Germline V gives CDR1 SQVTM, CDR2 ANQGSEA. The CDR3 nucleotides read TGCAGCGTTGAAGATCCAGGGGCGCGAGAGACCCAGTACTTC. This sequence encodes CSVEDPGARETQYF.

The rearrangement links TRBV5-8 to TRBJ2-1; TRBD2 aligns across 12 bases. The CDR3 runs 16 residues. Germline V lookup: CDR1 SGHTS, CDR2 YDEGEE. V trimming: 0 bases; J trimming: 5 bases; junction bases outside the gene matches: 3. The CDR3 DNA reads TGTGCCAGCAGCTTGGGGACTAGCGGGGATCACAATGAGCAGTTCTTC. Residues: CASSLGTSGDHNEQFF. Full variable domain (remainder filled in from reference TRBV5-8 and TRBJ2-1): EAGVTQSPTHLIKTRGQQATLRCSPISGHTSVYWYQQALGLGLQFLLWYDEGEERNRGNFPPRFSGRQFPNYSSELNVNALELEDSALYLCASSLGTSGDHNEQFFGPGTRLTVL.

This clonotype was recorded a few times. V and J are TRBV5-1 and TRBJ2-6; D call uncertain. V dropped 1 base and J dropped 0 bases, with 20 bases sitting between them. Germline CDR1 is SGHRS and CDR2 is YFSETQ. The CDR3 is made up of 20 amino acids. CDR3 sequence reads: CASSLWAHLGRNSGANVLTF. The CDR3 DNA sequence: TGCGCCAGCAGCTTGTGGGCCCACCTAGGACGGAACTCTGGGGCCAACGTCCTGACTTTC.

The gene calls are TRBV19 and TRBJ2-1; D gene uncertain. The V end was cut by 7 bases, the J end by 9 bases, with 10 bases between. The germline gives CDR1 LNHDA, CDR2 SQIVND (reference sequence). This CDR3 has 11 amino acids. For the CDR3, the DNA is TGTGCCAGTACCACCGGCGGTGAGCAGTTCTTC. Protein product: CASTTGGEQFF.

This clonotype was counted many times. CDR3 coding DNA: TGTGCCAGCAGCCGCCCCCAAAAATCGAGGGCGAACACCGGGGAGCTGTTTTTT. It yields the protein CASSRPQKSRANTGELFF. The genes are TRBV6-2 or TRBV6-3 and TRBJ2-2; TRBD2 might be the D (5 bases). Germline CDR1 MNHEY, CDR2 SVGEGT. The V end lost 6 bases, the J end lost 0 bases, and 20 bases lay between the germline ends. The CDR3 extends over 18 amino acids.

This clonotype appeared a few times. The CDR3 spells CASSYSTLPSSYNEQFF. Here the CDR3 DNA reads TGTGCCAGCAGTTACTCAACCTTACCGAGCTCCTACAATGAGCAGTTCTTC. The chain joins TRBV6-5 to TRBJ2-1; D not resolved. V lost 0 bases and J lost 0, with 12 bases in between. The CDR3 runs to 17 residues. Germline V gene lookup returns CDR1 MNHEY and CDR2 SVGAGI.

This chain joins TRBV28 and TRBJ2-3, with 7 bases that match TRBD2. This CDR3 is built from 15 residues. With V trimmed by 6 bases and J by 4 bases, 10 bases remained unmatched. Germline V gene sequence: CDR1 MDHEN, CDR2 SYDVKM. CDR3 sequence reads: CASSSPGRAADTQYF. The CDR3 bases are TGTGCCAGCAGCTCCCCTGGGAGGGCCGCAGATACGCAGTATTTT.

This clonotype was seen repeatedly, ten times or more. The chain links TRBV4-1 to TRBJ2-3, with D possibly TRBD1 on 8 matching bases. Trimming removed 4 bases at V and 1 base at J, with 18 bases between. This CDR3 is built from 17 residues. Germline CDR1 reads MGHRA; CDR2 reads YSYEKL. CDR3 nucleotide sequence: TGCGCCAGCAGCCGGGGGGGGGCAGGGGGCGGCACAGATACGCAGTATTTT. Amino acids: CASSRGGAGGGTDTQYF.

The gene calls are TRBV14 and TRBJ2-5; TRBD1 agrees at 7 bases. CDR3 length: 16 amino acids. With 3 bases clipped from V and 5 bases from J, the junction kept 12 bases outside the gene matches. Per the germline V gene, CDR1 is SGHDN and CDR2 is FVKESK. DNA of the CDR3: TGTGCCAGCAGCCAGGCTACCGACAGGGTCCGGGAGACCCAGTACTTC. Translated: CASSQATDRVRETQYF.

There are a few counts of this clonotype. The CDR3 DNA is TGTGCCAGCAGTTTACAGGGATTGGAGACCCAGTACTTC. Translation: CASSLQGLETQYF. The chain links TRBV12-3 or TRBV12-4 to TRBJ2-5; tentatively, D is TRBD1 (5 bases). V dropped 2 bases and J dropped 5 bases, with 9 bases sitting between them. CDR3 length: 13 residues.

This clonotype was seen a handful of times. The V gene is TRBV4-3, the J gene TRBJ1-2; the D gene is possibly TRBD1 (6 bases). Germline V gene data show CDR1 as LGHNA and CDR2 as YSLEER. The CDR3 runs 16 residues. The V gene lost 0 bases and the J gene lost 12 bases, with 23 bases spanning the gap. The CDR3 spells CASSQDPWGARVGHTF. In nucleotides, the CDR3 is TGCGCCAGCAGCCAAGATCCGTGGGGGGCTCGTGTGGGGCACACCTTC.

The gene calls are TRBV6-1 and TRBJ2-2; 7 bases fit TRBD2. The germline gives CDR1 MNHNS, CDR2 SASEGT. The CDR3 consists of 15 residues. V shed 5 bases and J 4 bases; nucleotides not matched to a gene: 7. In DNA form, the CDR3 reads TGTGCCAGCAGTCCCGGACTAGACGGCACCGGGGAGCTGTTTTTT. It translates to CASSPGLDGTGELFF.

This clonotype was seen ten or more times. Written as DNA, the CDR3 is TGTGCCAGCACCAATAGTTGGGAGACCCAGTACTTC. Protein product: CASTNSWETQYF. The rearrangement uses TRBV6-5 and TRBJ2-5; unclear D gene. The CDR3 sequence is 12 residues long. Trimming took off 7 bases at V and 5 bases at J, with 11 bases between the two ends. Germline lookup yields CDR1 MNHEY and CDR2 SVGAGI.

This chain links TRBV20-1 with TRBJ2-3; D gene uncertain. The CDR3 totals 11 residues. The ends were cut back, 6 bases at V and 9 bases at J, with 13 bases in the middle. Germline V CDR1 and CDR2: DFQATT, SNEGSKA (reference sequence). CDR3 nucleotide sequence: TGCAGTGCCCAGCAGGCCCAGACGCAGTATTTT. As protein: CSAQQAQTQYF.

The V and J genes are TRBV9 and TRBJ2-5; either TRBD1 or TRBD2 may supply D (5 bases each). Trimming stripped 1 base from V and 3 bases from J, with 7 bases between. CDR3 length: 13 residues. The germline V gene encodes CDR1 SGDLS and CDR2 YYNGEE. CDR3 amino acids: CASSVRGEETQYF. CDR3 coding DNA: TGTGCCAGCAGCGTAAGGGGAGAAGAGACCCAGTACTTC.

This clonotype was detected only a few times. The gene calls are TRBV6-1 and TRBJ2-3; D assignment may be TRBD1 or TRBD2 (5 bases each). V was shortened by 6 bases and J by 0 bases, with 13 bases between the two germline ends. This CDR3 region has 15 residues. Germline CDR1 is MNHNS and CDR2 is SASEGT. CDR3: CASRGTVASTDTQYF. The CDR3 DNA follows: TGTGCCAGCAGAGGGACGGTAGCTAGCACAGATACGCAGTATTTT.

The gene calls are TRBV7-8 and TRBJ2-3, with a possible D match to TRBD2 (6 bases). Germline loops: CDR1 SGHVS, CDR2 FQNEAQ. The CDR3 is made up of 16 amino acids. V shed 5 bases and J shed 0 bases, with 15 bases lying between them. The CDR3 protein is CASSPMAGSSTDTQYF. The CDR3 bases are TGTGCCAGCAGCCCCATGGCGGGGAGTAGCACAGATACGCAGTATTTT.

This clonotype was seen repeatedly, ten times or more. This chain links TRBV7-2 with TRBJ2-1; 10 bases match TRBD2. This CDR3 has 15 residues. CDR1 is SGHTA and CDR2 is FQGNSA in the germline V gene. After removal of 6 bases from V and 6 bases from J, the junction contained 8 bases not matched to a gene. CDR3: CASRPGTSVVNEQFF. For the CDR3, the DNA is TGTGCCAGCAGGCCCGGGACTAGCGTTGTCAATGAGCAGTTCTTC.

The gene calls are TRBV28 and TRBJ2-2; no definite D call. Trimming removed 0 bases at V and 5 bases at J, with 4 bases between. Germline values: CDR1 MDHEN, CDR2 SYDVKM. This CDR3 comprises 13 residues. The CDR3 DNA reads TGTGCCAGCAGTTTATGGTTTACCGGGGAGCTGTTTTTT. It codes for CASSLWFTGELFF.

The CDR3 sequence: CASSQDWDRVFNQPQHF. DNA of the CDR3: TGCGCCAGCAGCCAAGATTGGGACAGAGTTTTCAATCAGCCCCAGCATTTT. The V and J genes are TRBV4-3 and TRBJ1-5, with 7 positions matching TRBD1. CDR1 is LGHNA, CDR2 YSLEER, per germline. Losses at the gene ends were 0 bases for V and 3 bases for J; bases not matched to a gene: 8. CDR3 length equals 17 residues.

The V and J genes are TRBV6-1 and TRBJ1-2, with 7 nucleotides matching TRBD1. The CDR3 length is 13 residues. Germline V CDR1 and CDR2: MNHNS, SASEGT. V was clipped by 6 bases and J by 4 bases; unmatched bases: 5. CDR3 amino acids: CASSTGQSYGYTF. The CDR3 DNA reads TGTGCCAGCAGCACGGGACAGTCCTATGGCTACACCTTC.

This clonotype was detected a few times. The J gene is TRBJ1-1, the V gene TRBV5-1; 9 bases line up with TRBD1. CDR3 length: 16 amino acids. The germline gives CDR1 SGHRS, CDR2 YFSETQ. The V gene end was trimmed by 0 bases and the J gene end by 5 bases; junction bases not matched to a gene: 8. The CDR3 protein is CASSLATGQGRTEAFF. The CDR3 DNA reads as TGCGCCAGCAGCTTGGCCACGGGACAGGGAAGGACTGAAGCTTTCTTT.

This clonotype was recorded a few times. The V gene is TRBV5-6, the J gene TRBJ2-7, with D possibly TRBD1 on 6 matching bases. The CDR3 consists of 14 residues. CDR1 and CDR2 from the germline V gene are SGHDT and YYEEEE. Trimming removed 1 base at V and 2 bases at J, with 10 bases between. CDR3 DNA: TGTGCCAGCAGCTTGAAGGACAGAACCTACGAGCAGTACTTC. Its protein product is CASSLKDRTYEQYF.

V is TRBV6-1 and J is TRBJ2-2; D unresolved. CDR3 length: 14 amino acids. Germline CDR1 MNHNS, CDR2 SASEGT. V lost 6 bases to trimming and J lost 8 bases, with 16 bases between them. CDR3: CASRGDTTLGELFF. CDR3 DNA: TGTGCCAGCAGGGGTGACACCACCCTTGGGGAGCTGTTTTTT.

V gene TRBV3-1 combines with J gene TRBJ2-3; D not certain. The CDR3 sequence is 14 residues long. V gave up 3 bases and J gave up 2 bases, with 9 bases separating them. The germline gives CDR1 LGHDT, CDR2 YNNKEL (reference sequence). CDR3 protein: CASSHSPTTDTQYF. For the CDR3, the DNA is TGTGCCAGCAGCCACTCCCCCACCACAGATACGCAGTATTTT.

This clonotype was counted many times. The rearrangement links TRBV5-1 to TRBJ2-1, with 8 bases identical to TRBD1. The length of the CDR3 is 16 residues. With 0 bases clipped from V and 2 bases from J, the junction kept 4 bases outside the gene matches. Germline-derived CDR1 and CDR2 are SGHRS and YFSETQ. The CDR3 loop is CASSLAGQGAYNEQFF. CDR3 in DNA: TGCGCCAGCAGCTTGGCCGGACAGGGAGCCTACAATGAGCAGTTCTTC. Supplemented by reference TRBV5-1 and TRBJ2-1, the full variable domain reads KAGVTQTPRYLIKTRGQQVTLSCSPISGHRSVSWYQQTPGQGLQFLFEYFSETQRNKGNFPGRFSGRQFSNSRSEMNVSTLELGDSALYLCASSLAGQGAYNEQFFGPGTRLTVL.

This clonotype has a handful of counts. The chain combines TRBV7-6 with TRBJ2-7; TRBD2 might be the D (6 bases). CDR1 is SGHVS and CDR2 is FNYEAQ in the germline V gene. Trimming pared 4 bases from V and 4 bases from J, leaving 17 bases between. The CDR3 totals 15 residues. For the CDR3, the DNA is TGTGCCAGCAGCTCCTTCAGGGACTGGGGGTACGAGCAGTACTTC. This encodes CASSSFRDWGYEQYF.